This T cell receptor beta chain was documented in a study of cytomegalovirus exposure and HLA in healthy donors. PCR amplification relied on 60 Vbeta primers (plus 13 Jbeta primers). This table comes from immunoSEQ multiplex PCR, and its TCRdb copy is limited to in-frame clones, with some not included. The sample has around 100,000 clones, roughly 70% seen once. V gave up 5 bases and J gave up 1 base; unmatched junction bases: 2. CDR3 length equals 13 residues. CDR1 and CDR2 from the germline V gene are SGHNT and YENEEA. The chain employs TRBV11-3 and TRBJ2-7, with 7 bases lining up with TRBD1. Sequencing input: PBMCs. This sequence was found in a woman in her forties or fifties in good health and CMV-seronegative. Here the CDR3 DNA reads TGTGCCAGCAGCCCGGGACAGTCCTACGAGCAGTACTTC. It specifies CASSPGQSYEQYF.